This T cell receptor beta chain stems from a study of ipilimumab plus nivolumab after autologous stem cell transplantation. Study-wide points: Authors suggest TCR repertoire, Treg phenotype and gut microbiota support further study.

Checkpoint therapy with ipilimumab 1 mg/kg began 14 to 28 days after transplant. Comments on this clone: The antigen is unknown. The final CDR3 position lacks the conserved phenylalanine or tryptophan, pointing to a likely read error. The DNA is omitted, as the CDR3 cannot be located on it reliably, and the CDR3 follows TCRdb's listing.

Produced via immunoSEQ multiplex PCR; TCRdb's table is partial and in-frame only. The sample lists about 43,000 clones, over 75% occurring once. The CDR3 spans 9 residues, counting both ends. Germline V gene lookup returns CDR1 GTSNPN and CDR2 SVGIG (reference sequence). This TCR derives from a male donor with multiple myeloma. V usage is TRBV30 and J usage is TRBJ1-5; TRBD1, the table's D call, lacks a check against the DNA. This sample comprised PBMCs, obtained in a trial of ipilimumab plus nivolumab as post-transplant consolidation. The CDR3 here is CAWRAGIME.